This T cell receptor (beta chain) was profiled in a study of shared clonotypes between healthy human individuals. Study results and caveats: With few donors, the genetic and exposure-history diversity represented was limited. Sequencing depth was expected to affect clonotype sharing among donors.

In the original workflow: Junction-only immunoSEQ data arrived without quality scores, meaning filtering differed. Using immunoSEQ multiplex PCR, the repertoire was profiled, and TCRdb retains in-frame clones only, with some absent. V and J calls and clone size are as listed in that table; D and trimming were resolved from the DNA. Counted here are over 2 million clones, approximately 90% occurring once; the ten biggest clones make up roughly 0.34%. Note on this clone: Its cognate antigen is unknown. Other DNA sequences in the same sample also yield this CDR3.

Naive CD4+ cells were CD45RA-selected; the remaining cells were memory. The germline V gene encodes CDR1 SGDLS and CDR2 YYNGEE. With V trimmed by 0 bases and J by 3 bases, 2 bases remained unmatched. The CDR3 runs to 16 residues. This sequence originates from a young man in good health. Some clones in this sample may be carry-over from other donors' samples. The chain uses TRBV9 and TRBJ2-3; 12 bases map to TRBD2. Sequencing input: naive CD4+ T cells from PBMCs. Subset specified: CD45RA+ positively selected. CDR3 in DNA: TGTGCCAGCAGCGTAGTGACTAGCGGGAGTACAGATACGCAGTATTTT. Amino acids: CASSVVTSGSTDTQYF.